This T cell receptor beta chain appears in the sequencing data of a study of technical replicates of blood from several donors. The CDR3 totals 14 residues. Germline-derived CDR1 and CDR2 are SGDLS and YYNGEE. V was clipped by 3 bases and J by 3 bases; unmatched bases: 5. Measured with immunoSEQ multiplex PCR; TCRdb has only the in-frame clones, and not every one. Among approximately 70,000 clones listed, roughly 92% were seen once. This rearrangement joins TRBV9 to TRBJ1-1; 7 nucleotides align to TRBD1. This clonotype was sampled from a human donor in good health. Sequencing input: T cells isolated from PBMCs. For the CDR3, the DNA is TGTGCCAGCAGCGGTTCCAGGGGGGACACTGAAGCTTTCTTT. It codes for CASSGSRGDTEAFF.